The rows below give T cell receptor beta chains drawn from one sample of a study of cytomegalovirus exposure and HLA in healthy donors. TCRdb's copy holds only in-frame clones and misses some; the assay was immunoSEQ multiplex PCR. The sample holds some 150,000 clones, around 79% seen once. Source material: PBMCs. These receptors were obtained from a man aged 30 to 45 in good health and CMV-seropositive. The CDR3 runs from the conserved cysteine through the conserved F or W. Fields, in order: CDR3 length, clone size, D gene, J gene, V gene, CDR3 protein, CDR3 DNA. D genes are given only for firm matches. Expanded clones get a size class; other rows say once, few or many, or leave the size out.

15,.,.,TRBJ2-3,TRBV19,CASSTQTRRTDTQYF,TGTGCCAGTAGTACCCAGACTAGACGCACAGATACGCAGTATTTT
16,.,TRBD1,TRBJ1-3,TRBV9,CASSPGGQGSGNTIYF,TGTGCCAGCAGCCCCGGCGGACAGGGCTCTGGAAACACCATATATTTT
16,.,TRBD2,TRBJ2-3,TRBV9,CASSGTSGGATDTQYF,TGTGCCAGCAGCGGGACTAGCGGGGGGGCAACAGATACGCAGTATTTT
13,.,.,TRBJ2-2,TRBV29-1,CSVSRGSTGELFF,TGCAGCGTAAGCAGGGGATCCACCGGGGAGCTGTTTTTT
15,.,.,TRBJ1-5,TRBV27,CASSQASYSNQPQHF,TGTGCCAGCAGCCAGGCGTCCTATAGCAATCAGCCCCAGCATTTT
13,.,TRBD1,TRBJ1-6,TRBV5-4,CASSITGVGTLHF,TGTGCCAGCAGCATAACAGGGGTTGGGACCCTCCACTTT
12,.,.,TRBJ1-2,TRBV19,CASSGQFWVYTF,TGTGCCAGTAGTGGACAGTTTTGGGTCTACACCTTC
14,.,.,TRBJ2-6,TRBV29-1,CSVESSSGANVLTF,TGCAGCGTTGAAAGTAGTTCTGGGGCCAACGTCCTGACTTTC
13,.,.,TRBJ2-7,TRBV4-2,CASSPPGQDEQYF,TGTGCCAGCAGCCCCCCGGGACAAGACGAGCAGTACTTC
11,few,TRBD1,TRBJ2-4,TRBV6-6,CASNQGDIQYF,TGTGCCAGCAACCAGGGGGACATTCAGTACTTC
12,.,.,TRBJ1-5,TRBV28,CASRESNQPQHF,TGTGCCAGCAGGGAGAGCAATCAGCCCCAGCATTTT
15,few,TRBD1,TRBJ2-7,TRBV4-1,CASSQGQGVSYEQYF,TGCGCCAGCAGCCAAGGACAGGGAGTGTCATACGAGCAGTACTTC
13,.,.,TRBJ1-2,TRBV29-1,CSVAVGRDYGYTF,TGCAGCGTCGCGGTTGGGCGGGACTATGGCTACACCTTC
15,.,TRBD2,TRBJ2-5,TRBV6-6,CATDRTSGTLKTQYF,TGTGCCACCGATAGGACTAGCGGGACACTAAAGACCCAGTACTTC
16,.,TRBD2,TRBJ2-4,TRBV10-3,CAISESTGGTKNIQYF,TGTGCCATCAGTGAGTCGACGGGGGGAACCAAAAACATTCAGTACTTC
17,.,TRBD1,TRBJ1-2,TRBV27,CASSPGQQTLPFYGYTF,TGTGCCAGCAGTCCGGGACAGCAGACCCTCCCTTTCTATGGCTACACCTTC
17,.,TRBD2,TRBJ2-3,TRBV18,CASSPRRSGGAADTQYF,TGTGCCAGCTCACCACGGCGGAGCGGGGGGGCCGCAGATACGCAGTATTTT
15,few,TRBD1,TRBJ2-2,TRBV27,CASSFTQGAYGELFF,TGTGCCAGCAGTTTTACGCAGGGGGCGTACGGGGAGCTGTTTTTT
15,.,.,TRBJ2-2,TRBV2,CASSPRGWDTGELFF,TGTGCCAGCAGTCCCCGGGGTTGGGACACCGGGGAGCTGTTTTTT
13,.,TRBD1,TRBJ2-7,TRBV4-3,CASSQLPGGEQYF,TGCGCCAGCAGCCAACTTCCAGGGGGCGAGCAGTACTTC
19,.,TRBD1,TRBJ2-2,TRBV18,CASSPPTGTGVNEAGELFF,TGTGCCAGCTCACCACCGACCGGGACAGGGGTTAATGAAGCCGGGGAGCTGTTTTTT
15,.,TRBD2,TRBJ2-3,TRBV6-6,CASSYGAGGGDTQYF,TGTGCCAGCAGTTACGGGGCGGGGGGGGGAGATACGCAGTATTTT
13,.,TRBD2,TRBJ2-1,TRBV5-1,CASSSDGGDEQFF,TGCGCCAGCAGCTCGGACGGGGGGGATGAGCAGTTCTTC
14,few,.,TRBJ1-4,TRBV5-1,CASSLDQGSEKLFF,TGCGCCAGCAGCTTGGATCAGGGGAGTGAAAAACTGTTTTTT
14,.,.,TRBJ2-7,TRBV4-2,CASSQDTLSYEQYF,TGTGCCAGCAGCCAGGACACGTTGAGTTACGAGCAGTACTTC
15,.,TRBD1,TRBJ2-2,TRBV6-6,CASSSTGADRGELFF,TGTGCCAGCAGTTCCACAGGGGCTGACAGGGGGGAGCTGTTTTTT
16,once,TRBD1,TRBJ1-2,TRBV19,CASTSPIGGQSYGYTF,TGTGCCAGTACCTCCCCGATCGGGGGACAGTCGTATGGCTACACCTTC
13,.,.,TRBJ2-7,TRBV7-3,CASSLKRVGEQYF,TGTGCCAGCAGCTTAAAGAGGGTCGGGGAGCAGTACTTC
15,.,TRBD2,TRBJ2-5,TRBV7-7,CASSLAGLARETQYF,TGTGCTAGCAGCTTAGCGGGACTAGCTAGGGAGACCCAGTACTTC
14,.,.,TRBJ1-1,TRBV7-9,CASSFPSGAAEAFF,TGTGCCAGCAGCTTTCCATCAGGGGCCGCTGAAGCTTTCTTT
15,.,TRBD1,TRBJ2-7,TRBV27,CASSSKQGAPYEQYF,TGTGCCAGCAGTTCAAAACAGGGGGCCCCCTACGAGCAGTACTTC
15,.,TRBD1,TRBJ2-7,TRBV7-2,CASSLPGTGFHEQYF,TGTGCCAGCAGCTTACCCGGGACAGGGTTCCACGAGCAGTACTTC
15,.,TRBD1,TRBJ1-3,TRBV5-4,CASSLDRGGGNTIYF,TGTGCCAGCAGCTTAGACAGGGGAGGAGGAAACACCATATATTTT
13,.,.,TRBJ2-3,TRBV27,CASMRERTDTQYF,TGTGCCAGCATGCGGGAACGCACAGATACGCAGTATTTT
14,few,TRBD2,TRBJ2-7,TRBV27,CASSLAGGDYEQYF,TGTGCCAGCAGCCTAGCGGGAGGCGACTACGAGCAGTACTTC
14,.,TRBD2,TRBJ2-3,TRBV28,CASTLAGTTDTQYF,TGTGCCAGCACCTTAGCGGGAACTACAGATACGCAGTATTTT